This TCR beta chain appears in the sequencing data of a study of Graves' ophthalmopathy and Graves' hyperthyroidism. Study-level results: Stable hyperthyroidism and ophthalmopathy were told apart by a 13-signature model, which achieved about 88% sensitivity and almost 82% specificity.

Being free of ophthalmopathy for 18 months of follow-up defined stable hyperthyroidism. This clonotype has ten or more counts. Its antigen is not known. As the template, RNA transcripts were used to amplify TCR beta CDR3 regions. Investigators did first-round RT-PCR with HTBI primers, then second-round multiplex PCR. TCRdb re-analysed the multiplex PCR reads in MiXCR, keeping a single row per CDR3 protein. The table has 300,000 to 500,000 distinct CDR3 sequences, approximately 15% seen once. Germline lookup yields CDR1 SGHRS and CDR2 YFSETQ. V was cut by 3 bases and J by 4 bases, with 13 bases left in between. This CDR3 has 14 amino acids.

The specimen sequenced was peripheral blood. The clonotype originates from a woman younger than 30 with stable Graves' hyperthyroidism. This chain uses TRBV5-1 with TRBJ1-2; D is unclear. CDR3 coding DNA: TGCGCCAGCAGCTCGGTGAGCGGACTCTATGGCTACACCTTC. Translated, it gives CASSSVSGLYGYTF. Full variable domain (remainder filled in from reference TRBV5-1 and TRBJ1-2): KAGVTQTPRYLIKTRGQQVTLSCSPISGHRSVSWYQQTPGQGLQFLFEYFSETQRNKGNFPGRFSGRQFSNSRSEMNVSTLELGDSALYLCASSSVSGLYGYTFGSGTRLTVV.